A selection of T cell receptor beta chains follows, all from one sample in a study of shared clonotypes between healthy human individuals. Method: immunoSEQ multiplex PCR; TCRdb's copy keeps in-frame clones and lacks some. The profile shows under 150,000 clones, around 71% of them singletons. Sample: memory CD8+ T cells sorted from blood. All receptors come from a woman younger than 45 in good health. CDR3s include the opening cysteine and the closing phenylalanine or tryptophan. A D gene is named only where the DNA matches it firmly. Rows give clone size only sometimes, using once, few, many, or a class for an expanded clone.

v_call: TRBV28
clone_size: NA
j_call: TRBJ2-5
d_call: NA
cdr3_nt: TGTGCCAGCAGTTCGGGCGGGTGGACCCAAGAGACCCAGTACTTC
cdr3_aa: CASSSGGWTQETQYF

v_call: TRBV7-3
clone_size: NA
j_call: TRBJ2-1
d_call: NA
cdr3_nt: TGTGCCAGCAGCTTAACGGGGGGAAGATACAATGAGCAGTTCTTC
cdr3_aa: CASSLTGGRYNEQFF

v_call: TRBV25-1
clone_size: many
j_call: TRBJ1-5
d_call: NA
cdr3_nt: TGTGCCAGCAGTGACAGGGAGGGCAATCAGCCCCAGCATTTT
cdr3_aa: CASSDREGNQPQHF

v_call: TRBV27
clone_size: NA
j_call: TRBJ2-1
d_call: TRBD2
cdr3_nt: TGTGCCAGCAGTTTATCGTTGCGGGAGTCACACAATGAGCAGTTCTTC
cdr3_aa: CASSLSLRESHNEQFF

v_call: TRBV2
clone_size: NA
j_call: TRBJ2-3
d_call: NA
cdr3_nt: TGTGCCAGCAGTGAAAAGCTAGCGTACACAGATACGCAGTATTTT
cdr3_aa: CASSEKLAYTDTQYF

v_call: TRBV7-2
clone_size: once
j_call: TRBJ2-7
d_call: NA
cdr3_nt: TGTGCCAGCAGCCCCCAGGGGGGGGGAGTAGGGGAGCAGTACTTC
cdr3_aa: CASSPQGGGVGEQYF

v_call: TRBV29-1
clone_size: NA
j_call: TRBJ2-2
d_call: NA
cdr3_nt: TGCAGCGCTCAAGAAGGGACCTACACCGGGGAGCTGTTTTTT
cdr3_aa: CSAQEGTYTGELFF

v_call: TRBV13
clone_size: once
j_call: TRBJ2-7
d_call: NA
cdr3_nt: TGTGCCAGCAGCTTAGGGGGGACGGCTCGGGGCGAGCAGTACTTC
cdr3_aa: CASSLGGTARGEQYF

v_call: TRBV7-9
clone_size: NA
j_call: TRBJ2-7
d_call: NA
cdr3_nt: TGTGCCAGCAGCCCCTGGACAAGCTACGAGCAGTACTTC
cdr3_aa: CASSPWTSYEQYF

v_call: TRBV5-1
clone_size: many
j_call: TRBJ2-7
d_call: TRBD1
cdr3_nt: TGCGCCAGTCATATGGGACAGGGGAGCGAGCAGTACTTC
cdr3_aa: CASHMGQGSEQYF

v_call: TRBV27
clone_size: few
j_call: TRBJ1-2
d_call: TRBD1
cdr3_nt: TGTGCCAGCAGCCAAGGGGGAGGGGGCAACTATGGCTACACCTTC
cdr3_aa: CASSQGGGGNYGYTF

v_call: TRBV7-9
clone_size: NA
j_call: TRBJ2-7
d_call: NA
cdr3_nt: TGTGCCAGCAGTTTATCCCTAGCTAGTACCTACGAGCAGTACTTC
cdr3_aa: CASSLSLASTYEQYF

v_call: TRBV30
clone_size: NA
j_call: TRBJ2-1
d_call: NA
cdr3_nt: TGTGCCTGGAGCCCTGAGCCCAAAATCCCGTTTATCGGTTACAATGAGCAGTTCTTC
cdr3_aa: CAWSPEPKIPFIGYNEQFF

v_call: TRBV7-9
clone_size: NA
j_call: TRBJ1-2
d_call: NA
cdr3_nt: TGTGCCAGCAGCTTAGCAGCAGAAGGCAAAGGCTACACCTTC
cdr3_aa: CASSLAAEGKGYTF

v_call: TRBV4-2
clone_size: once
j_call: TRBJ2-5
d_call: TRBD2
cdr3_nt: TGTGCCAGCGAGACCGGGACTAGCGGCGCGGAGACCCAGTACTTC
cdr3_aa: CASETGTSGAETQYF

v_call: TRBV5-6
clone_size: NA
j_call: TRBJ1-1
d_call: NA
cdr3_nt: TGTGCCAGCAGCCCCTTCAGGGAAGGGGCTGAAGCTTTCTTT
cdr3_aa: CASSPFREGAEAFF

v_call: TRBV6-5
clone_size: few
j_call: TRBJ2-7
d_call: TRBD1
cdr3_nt: TGTGCCATCAGCCCGGGACAGGAGAGCCACGAGCAGTACTTC
cdr3_aa: CAISPGQESHEQYF

v_call: TRBV10-2
clone_size: NA
j_call: TRBJ1-2
d_call: NA
cdr3_nt: TGCGCCAGCAGTGATACGAGACCTAACTATGGCTACACCTTC
cdr3_aa: CASSDTRPNYGYTF

v_call: TRBV25-1
clone_size: NA
j_call: TRBJ2-1
d_call: NA
cdr3_nt: TGTGCCAGCAGTGTCTCGGGGGTTGGGAATGAGCAGTTCTTC
cdr3_aa: CASSVSGVGNEQFF

v_call: TRBV27
clone_size: NA
j_call: TRBJ1-6
d_call: NA
cdr3_nt: TGTGCCAGCAGTTTAAGGCAGTATAATTCACCCCTCCACTTT
cdr3_aa: CASSLRQYNSPLHF

v_call: TRBV28
clone_size: NA
j_call: TRBJ2-7
d_call: NA
cdr3_nt: TGTGCCAGTGCCTCCAATCCTGTCTCGGCGGGACGTCCCTACGAGCAGTACTTC
cdr3_aa: CASASNPVSAGRPYEQYF

v_call: TRBV27
clone_size: once
j_call: TRBJ2-7
d_call: NA
cdr3_nt: TGTGCCAGCAGAAAGTCCCCCCGTGATTTCGAGCAGTACTTC
cdr3_aa: CASRKSPRDFEQYF

v_call: TRBV25-1
clone_size: NA
j_call: TRBJ2-5
d_call: NA
cdr3_nt: TGTGCCAGCAGTGATAGCCCACTACAGGGAAAACAAGAGACCCAGTACTTC
cdr3_aa: CASSDSPLQGKQETQYF

v_call: TRBV18
clone_size: NA
j_call: TRBJ2-5
d_call: TRBD1
cdr3_nt: TGTGCCAGCTCGGGGACAGGGGGCCGAGAGACCCAGTACTTC
cdr3_aa: CASSGTGGRETQYF

v_call: TRBV11-2
clone_size: few
j_call: TRBJ2-1
d_call: NA
cdr3_nt: TGTGCCAGCAGCCCCCCCGGAGGGAATGAGCAGTTCTTC
cdr3_aa: CASSPPGGNEQFF

v_call: TRBV7-8
clone_size: NA
j_call: TRBJ2-6
d_call: NA
cdr3_nt: TGTGCCAGCAGCCCCCGAACAGGGTCTGTCTCTGGGGCCAACGTCCTGACTTTC
cdr3_aa: CASSPRTGSVSGANVLTF

v_call: TRBV5-1
clone_size: NA
j_call: TRBJ2-7
d_call: TRBD2
cdr3_nt: TGCGCCAGCAGGACTAGCGGGAACCACGAGCAGTACTTC
cdr3_aa: CASRTSGNHEQYF

v_call: TRBV19
clone_size: NA
j_call: TRBJ2-2
d_call: NA
cdr3_nt: TGTGCCAGTAGTAGTAAGGCTAGTGGCACCGGGGAGCTGTTTTTT
cdr3_aa: CASSSKASGTGELFF

v_call: TRBV2
clone_size: NA
j_call: TRBJ2-7
d_call: NA
cdr3_nt: TGTGCCAGCGTCGTCCCCCACTCCTACGAGCAGTACTTC
cdr3_aa: CASVVPHSYEQYF

v_call: TRBV6-5
clone_size: NA
j_call: TRBJ1-2
d_call: NA
cdr3_nt: TGTGCCAGCAGTTACTCGAACGGGAACTATGGCTACACCTTC
cdr3_aa: CASSYSNGNYGYTF

v_call: TRBV5-6
clone_size: NA
j_call: TRBJ1-3
d_call: NA
cdr3_nt: TGTGCCAGCAGCTTCCCACCCTGGGCAGAGAATCCTGGAAACACCATATATTTT
cdr3_aa: CASSFPPWAENPGNTIYF

v_call: TRBV19
clone_size: few
j_call: TRBJ2-3
d_call: TRBD1
cdr3_nt: TGTGCCAGTAGTAGCCGACAGGGTATAGATACGCAGTATTTT
cdr3_aa: CASSSRQGIDTQYF

v_call: TRBV7-4
clone_size: once
j_call: TRBJ2-7
d_call: NA
cdr3_nt: TGTGCCAGCAGCTTAGAGGCCGCAGACTACTACGAGCAGTACTTC
cdr3_aa: CASSLEAADYYEQYF

v_call: TRBV11-2
clone_size: NA
j_call: TRBJ2-5
d_call: TRBD1
cdr3_nt: TGTGCCAGCACCGTCCTGGACAGGGGACAAGAGACCCAGTACTTC
cdr3_aa: CASTVLDRGQETQYF

v_call: TRBV11-3
clone_size: NA
j_call: TRBJ2-7
d_call: NA
cdr3_nt: TGTGCCAGCACTCCGCGACCCTTGGGGTGCGGGTATTCCTACGAGCAGTACTTC
cdr3_aa: CASTPRPLGCGYSYEQYF

v_call: TRBV11-2
clone_size: NA
j_call: TRBJ2-3
d_call: NA
cdr3_nt: TGTGCCAGCAGCTTACCAACAGGGTGGGAGGACGCAGATACGCAGTATTTT
cdr3_aa: CASSLPTGWEDADTQYF

v_call: TRBV4-1
clone_size: many
j_call: TRBJ2-6
d_call: NA
cdr3_nt: TGCGCCAGCAGCCAATCAGCCACTCGGCGGGGATCTGGGGCCAACGTCCTGACTTTC
cdr3_aa: CASSQSATRRGSGANVLTF

v_call: TRBV30
clone_size: once
j_call: TRBJ2-7
d_call: NA
cdr3_nt: TGTGCCTGGAGCGGCTCCGGGACACACCACACATACGAGCAGTACTTC
cdr3_aa: CAWSGSGTHHTYEQYF

v_call: TRBV25-1
clone_size: once
j_call: TRBJ1-4
d_call: TRBD1
cdr3_nt: TGTGCCAGCAGTGAGGACAGGGCGCCTGGGGAACTGTTTTTT
cdr3_aa: CASSEDRAPGELFF

v_call: TRBV6-5
clone_size: NA
j_call: TRBJ2-7
d_call: TRBD2
cdr3_nt: TGTGCCAGCAGTTCTAGCGGGAGCGGCGAGCAGTACTTC
cdr3_aa: CASSSSGSGEQYF

v_call: TRBV6-4
clone_size: NA
j_call: TRBJ2-3
d_call: TRBD2
cdr3_nt: TGTGCCAGCAGTGACAAGGGGACTAGCGGGAGTGATACGCAGTATTTT
cdr3_aa: CASSDKGTSGSDTQYF

v_call: TRBV4-1
clone_size: NA
j_call: TRBJ2-7
d_call: TRBD2
cdr3_nt: TGCGCCAGCAGCCAACCTAGCGGGAGGGGACTTTACGAGCAGTACTTC
cdr3_aa: CASSQPSGRGLYEQYF

v_call: TRBV30
clone_size: NA
j_call: TRBJ2-3
d_call: NA
cdr3_nt: TGTGCCTGGAGGAGACACTTACGCGCAGATACGCAGTATTTT
cdr3_aa: CAWRRHLRADTQYF

v_call: TRBV18
clone_size: few
j_call: TRBJ1-2
d_call: NA
cdr3_nt: TGTGCCAGCTCGCCCCACCGGGGGGCAGGCTATGGCTACACCTTC
cdr3_aa: CASSPHRGAGYGYTF

v_call: TRBV28
clone_size: NA
j_call: TRBJ2-1
d_call: NA
cdr3_nt: TGTGCCAGCAGTTTATGGGGGGACCCAGAACCCAATGAGCAGTTCTTC
cdr3_aa: CASSLWGDPEPNEQFF

v_call: TRBV27
clone_size: NA
j_call: TRBJ2-7
d_call: TRBD1
cdr3_nt: TGTGCCAGCAGTCCCGACAGGGTGTACGAGCAGTACTTC
cdr3_aa: CASSPDRVYEQYF

v_call: TRBV4-1
clone_size: NA
j_call: TRBJ1-2
d_call: NA
cdr3_nt: TGCGCCAGCAGCCAAGAAAGTGGCTATGGCTACACCTTC
cdr3_aa: CASSQESGYGYTF

v_call: TRBV5-1
clone_size: NA
j_call: TRBJ2-3
d_call: NA
cdr3_nt: TGCGCCAGCAGCTACTCCGGGACGCAGGGCCTCGCGCAGTATTTT
cdr3_aa: CASSYSGTQGLAQYF

v_call: TRBV10-3
clone_size: NA
j_call: TRBJ1-2
d_call: TRBD1
cdr3_nt: TGTGCCATCAGTGAGTCGATAGGACAGGGGAGAGGCTACACCTTC
cdr3_aa: CAISESIGQGRGYTF

v_call: TRBV19
clone_size: NA
j_call: TRBJ2-1
d_call: NA
cdr3_nt: TGTGCCAGTAGCCCGCAGGCCCATCTTTCCTTGGATGAGCAGTTCTTC
cdr3_aa: CASSPQAHLSLDEQFF

v_call: TRBV19
clone_size: NA
j_call: TRBJ2-5
d_call: NA
cdr3_nt: TGTGCCAGCCGTAATCGGGGCATGGAGACCCAGTACTTC
cdr3_aa: CASRNRGMETQYF

v_call: TRBV6-4
clone_size: NA
j_call: TRBJ2-5
d_call: NA
cdr3_nt: TGTGCCAGCAGTGAGTTTGTAGGGCAAGAGACCCAGTACTTC
cdr3_aa: CASSEFVGQETQYF

v_call: TRBV4-1
clone_size: NA
j_call: TRBJ2-1
d_call: TRBD2
cdr3_nt: TGCGCCAGCTCGTTGTCGCCCGGGAGGGCCGGGTATGAGCAGTTCTTC
cdr3_aa: CASSLSPGRAGYEQFF

v_call: TRBV21-1
clone_size: NA
j_call: TRBJ2-7
d_call: NA
cdr3_nt: TGTGCCAGCAGGAAGGGGCCAACCTACGAGCAGTACTTC
cdr3_aa: CASRKGPTYEQYF

v_call: TRBV9
clone_size: NA
j_call: TRBJ2-3
d_call: TRBD2
cdr3_nt: TGTGCCAGCAGCCCCCGGGGACTAGAGACAGATACGCAGTATTTT
cdr3_aa: CASSPRGLETDTQYF

v_call: TRBV5-6
clone_size: NA
j_call: TRBJ1-2
d_call: NA
cdr3_nt: TGTGCCAGCAGCTTGGCACTCAGGGAGTATGGCTACACCTTC
cdr3_aa: CASSLALREYGYTF

v_call: TRBV25-1
clone_size: NA
j_call: TRBJ2-7
d_call: TRBD2
cdr3_nt: TGTGCCAGCAGTGCAACTAGCGGGAGCACCCGAGCCTACGAGCAGTACTTC
cdr3_aa: CASSATSGSTRAYEQYF

v_call: TRBV7-8
clone_size: NA
j_call: TRBJ1-4
d_call: NA
cdr3_nt: TGTGCCAGCAGCGCCAACCGACGCGACCTTAATGAAAAACTGTTTTTT
cdr3_aa: CASSANRRDLNEKLFF

v_call: TRBV7-7
clone_size: NA
j_call: TRBJ2-5
d_call: NA
cdr3_nt: TGTGCCAGCAGCTTTAGGTTAGAGGAGACCCAGTACTTC
cdr3_aa: CASSFRLEETQYF